One sample yielded the 16 T cell receptor beta chains listed below, sequenced in a study of T cells in Graves' hyperthyroidism and ophthalmopathy. TCR beta CDR3 region amplification was performed from RNA transcripts. A set of HTBI primers served as the primers for a first-round RT-PCR of the TCR CDR3. TCRdb processed the multiplex PCR reads anew with MiXCR; each CDR3 protein has one entry. The table includes about half a million distinct CDR3 sequences, 15% to 20% detected once. Sequencing used blood. The origin of the receptors is a young woman with Graves' ophthalmopathy.

This clonotype was counted ten times or more. The chain couples TRBV7-2 to TRBJ1-2; D is perhaps TRBD1 (6 bases). V was cut by 4 bases and J by 4 bases, with 10 bases left in between. CDR3 length: 13 residues. The germline V gene encodes CDR1 SGHTA and CDR2 FQGNSA. Here the CDR3 reads CASSSKGGYGYTF. DNA of the CDR3: TGTGCCAGCAGCTCAAAAGGGGGCTATGGCTACACCTTC.

This clonotype was seen only a few times. A much larger clone lies a single base off, so this may be a read error. The chain uses TRBV28 and TRBJ2-7, with unresolved D. CDR1 and CDR2 from the germline V gene are MDHEN and SYDVKM. This CDR3 comprises 14 residues. CDR3 amino acids: CASSPDASSCEQYF. The CDR3 region has the DNA TGTGCCAGCAGCCCCGACGCTTCCTCCTGCGAGCAGTACTTC.

This clonotype has ten or more counts. V and J are TRBV6-1 and TRBJ2-1; perhaps TRBD1 as D (6 bases). Trimming shortened V by 8 bases and J by 2 bases, and 7 bases separated the two germline ends. Germline V lookup: CDR1 MNHNS, CDR2 SASEGT. The CDR3 contains 12 residues. CDR3 nucleotides: TGTGCCAGCGACAGGACCTACAATGAGCAGTTCTTC. This codes for CASDRTYNEQFF.

The chain carries TRBV28 and TRBJ2-1, with TRBD1 matching 8 bases. Germline CDR1 MDHEN, CDR2 SYDVKM. V trimming: 5 bases; J trimming: 9 bases; junction bases outside the gene matches: 9. This CDR3 has 14 residues. As DNA, the CDR3 is TGTGCCAGCAGTCCTGACAGGGGAGTGAGTGAGCAGTTCTTC. Protein: CASSPDRGVSEQFF. The full variable domain, rest sourced from reference TRBV28 and TRBJ2-1, is DVKVTQSSRYLVKRTGEKVFLECVQDMDHENMFWYRQDPGLGLRLIYFSYDVKMKEKGDIPEGYSVSREKKERFSLILESASTNQTSMYLCASSPDRGVSEQFFGPGTRLTVL.

This clonotype appeared a few times. This rearrangement joins TRBV28 to TRBJ2-7, with a possible D match to TRBD1 (6 bases). In germline, CDR1 is MDHEN, CDR2 SYDVKM. Trimming took 10 bases from V and 9 from J, leaving 16 bases between them. CDR3 size: 11 residues. CDR3 sequence reads: CATSQGSRQYF. The DNA of the CDR3 is TGTGCCACCTCTCAGGGGAGTCGGCAGTACTTC. Together with reference TRBV28 and TRBJ2-7, the CDR3 gives the full variable domain: DVKVTQSSRYLVKRTGEKVFLECVQDMDHENMFWYRQDPGLGLRLIYFSYDVKMKEKGDIPEGYSVSREKKERFSLILESASTNQTSMYLCATSQGSRQYFGPGTRLTVT.

The chain combines TRBV29-1 with TRBJ2-5; D might be TRBD2 (5 bases). Germline V gene lookup returns CDR1 SQVTM and CDR2 ANQGSEA. The CDR3 contains 13 residues. With 4 bases removed from V and 5 bases from J, the gap between germline ends came to 14 bases. The CDR3 is CSVARRLSETQYF. The CDR3 nucleotides are TGCAGCGTTGCCAGGCGACTATCGGAGACCCAGTACTTC.

This clonotype was counted ten times or more. This chain connects TRBV7-9 to TRBJ2-7; D remains ambiguous. Germline V CDR1 and CDR2: SEHNR, FQNEAQ (reference sequence). Between the trimmed V and J ends, which lost 1 base and 6 bases, there was a span of 10 bases. The CDR3 is 13 residues long. DNA of the CDR3: TGTGCCAGCAGCTTAGAGGCAGGCTCCGAGCAGTACTTC. It codes for CASSLEAGSEQYF.

This clonotype showed up many times. The chain is built from TRBV3-1 and TRBJ2-1; TRBD2 aligns across 7 bases. CDR3 length: 16 amino acids. The germline gives CDR1 LGHDT, CDR2 YNNKEL (reference sequence). The V gene end was trimmed by 2 bases and the J gene end by 3 bases; junction bases not matched to a gene: 7. The CDR3 spells CASSQYGGRNYNEQFF. The CDR3, as DNA: TGTGCCAGCAGCCAATACGGCGGGAGAAACTACAATGAGCAGTTCTTC.

This clonotype has ten or more counts. This chain joins TRBV11-2 and TRBJ2-1; 12 bases match TRBD2. This CDR3 has 17 amino acids. The V segment lost 1 base and the J segment 5 bases; nucleotides outside the gene matches: 6. Looked up from germline, CDR1 is SGHAT and CDR2 is FQNNGV. The CDR3 DNA reads TGTGCCAGCAGCTTAGTATGGGCTAGCGGGAGGGACAATGAGCAGTTCTTC. This gives the protein CASSLVWASGRDNEQFF.

This clonotype was observed at least ten times. This chain connects TRBV5-6 to TRBJ2-2; TRBD2 agrees at 7 bases. Per germline, CDR1 SGHDT and CDR2 YYEEEE. The CDR3 sequence is 16 residues long. V shed 2 bases and J 5 bases; nucleotides not matched to a gene: 9. CDR3 residues: CASSFGLEGPTGELFF. CDR3 sequence (DNA): TGTGCCAGCAGCTTCGGACTAGAAGGACCAACCGGGGAGCTGTTTTTT.

This clonotype has a count of ten or more. The chain recombines TRBV4-1 with TRBJ2-7; TRBD2 aligns across 8 bases. J was trimmed by 3 bases and V by 4 bases; bases with no gene match: 5. The CDR3 has 14 residues. Germline lookup yields CDR1 MGHRA and CDR2 YSYEKL. Here the CDR3 DNA reads TGCGCCAGCAGCCGTCGCGGGGGGTACTACGAGCAGTACTTC. This sequence encodes CASSRRGGYYEQYF.

Many counts were recorded for this clonotype. The rearrangement links TRBV6-1 to TRBJ2-1; tentative D call: TRBD1 (6 bases). The V gene lost 6 bases and the J gene lost 8 bases, with 20 bases spanning the gap. The CDR3 consists of 15 residues. In germline, CDR1 is MNHNS, CDR2 SASEGT. The CDR3 nucleotides are TGTGCCAGCAGACAAAGCGTGGGACAAGGCCATGAGCAGTTCTTC. Amino acids: CASRQSVGQGHEQFF.

This clonotype was counted between two and nine times. The chain couples TRBV2 to TRBJ1-1, with 8 bases identical to TRBD1. Germline lookup yields CDR1 SNHLY and CDR2 FYNNEI. J lost 0 bases, V lost 6 bases, and 9 bases had no gene match. The CDR3 runs to 16 residues. The CDR3 nucleotides read TGTGCCAGCAGCCCTAGTGCAGGGGGCCTGAACACTGAAGCTTTCTTT. As protein: CASSPSAGGLNTEAFF.

The chain recombines TRBV5-4 with TRBJ2-3, with D possibly matching TRBD2 (5 bases). Deletions cut 2 bases from V and 4 bases from J, with 23 bases between. Germline V gene sequence: CDR1 SGHNT, CDR2 YYREEE (reference sequence). The CDR3 runs to 18 residues. The CDR3 protein is CASSLGSKVGRWADTQYF. CDR3 DNA: TGTGCCAGCAGCTTAGGGTCGAAGGTGGGGAGATGGGCAGATACGCAGTATTTT.

The genes are TRBV20-1 and TRBJ2-1; 8 bases line up with TRBD2. The CDR3 consists of 15 residues. The germline V gene has CDR1 DFQATT and CDR2 SNEGSKA (reference sequence). Germline trimming cut 1 base from V and 4 bases from J; bases unmatched to any gene: 6. The CDR3 bases are TGCAGTGCTAGAGGAAACCGGGAGGGTTACAATGAGCAGTTCTTC. Translation gives CSARGNREGYNEQFF.

The V call is TRBV28, the J call TRBJ1-3; 8 bases match TRBD1. This CDR3 region has 16 residues. The V gene's germline CDR1 is MDHEN and CDR2 SYDVKM. V shed 1 base and J 2 bases; nucleotides not matched to a gene: 4. The CDR3 loop reads CASSLFDRGTGNTIYF. The CDR3 DNA follows: TGTGCCAGCAGTTTATTCGACAGGGGAACTGGAAACACCATATATTTT.